The 23 T cell receptor beta chains below all came from one sample that was sequenced in a study of lung T cells in sarcoidosis with Löfgren's syndrome. TCRdb processed the reads anew with MiXCR; each CDR3 protein has one entry. This table has roughly 63,000 distinct CDR3 sequences, 20% to 25% appearing once. Sequences were obtained from CD4+ T cells from PBMCs. These receptors all stem from a human donor with sarcoidosis (Löfgren's syndrome or another form), or a control subject (not recorded which).

Comment on this clonotype: The conserved closing phenylalanine or tryptophan is absent in this CDR3, likely reflecting a read error. V gene TRBV6-1 combines with J gene TRBJ2-3; possibly TRBD2 for D (5 bases). Germline V gene lookup returns CDR1 MNHNS and CDR2 SASEGT. The CDR3 is 14 amino acids. This chain's CDR3 is CASRPGPSTDAQYL. In nucleotides, the CDR3 is TGTGCCAGCAGACCGGGCCCTAGCACAGATGCGCAGTATCTT.

This clonotype showed up just a few times. This chain connects TRBV5-4 to TRBJ2-7; the D gene could be TRBD1 or TRBD2 (5 bases each). The V end lost 2 bases, the J end lost 5 bases, and 11 bases lay between the germline ends. This CDR3 has 13 residues. From germline, CDR1 is SGHNT and CDR2 YYREEE (reference sequence). The CDR3 DNA sequence: TGTGCCAGCAGCTTTGGGACCCGCGACGAGCAGTACGTC. Residues: CASSFGTRDEQYV.

This clonotype was detected ten times or more. This chain links TRBV7-2 with TRBJ2-1, with 12 positions matching TRBD2. The length of the CDR3 is 14 residues. Germline values: CDR1 SGHTA, CDR2 FQGNSA. The trim removed 7 bases at V and 9 bases at J, leaving 7 bases unmatched. CDR3 sequence (DNA): TGTGCCAGCAATCTAGCGGGAGGGCCCACTGAGCAGTTCTTC. Translated: CASNLAGGPTEQFF.

The chain uses TRBV9 and TRBJ2-3, with TRBD2 as a possible D gene (6 bases). Germline CDR1 SGDLS, CDR2 YYNGEE. V lost 0 bases and J 0 bases, leaving 17 bases between the germline ends. This CDR3 region has 18 residues. The CDR3 nucleotides read TGTGCCAGCAGCGTAGCTCTCCCTAGCGACCTAAGCACAGATACGCAGTATTTT. This translates into CASSVALPSDLSTDTQYF. The full variable domain, with the rest looked up from reference TRBV9 and TRBJ2-3, is DSGVTQTPKHLITATGQRVTLRCSPRSGDLSVYWYQQSLDQGLQFLIQYYNGEERAKGNILERFSAQQFPDLHSELNLSSLELGDSALYFCASSVALPSDLSTDTQYFGPGTRLTVL.

As concerns this clonotype: A read error may be the cause here, since a much bigger clone is one base away. The CDR3 coding sequence is TGTGCCACCAGCTATACCCCGTCTTTGGCGCAGCTCTTC. This translates into CATSYTPSLAQLF. V is TRBV24-1 and J is TRBJ2-1; D is uncertain. The CDR3 totals 13 residues. Germline V gene data show CDR1 as KGHDR and CDR2 as SFDVKD.

The genes are TRBV6-1 and TRBJ2-2; D unclear. The CDR3 is made up of 16 amino acids. Germline values: CDR1 MNHNS, CDR2 SASEGT. The V end lost 6 bases, the J end lost 3 bases, and 17 bases lay between the germline ends. The CDR3 DNA follows: TGTGCCAGCAGCCAGTCCAGGATTAGGTACACCGGGGAGCTGTTTTTT. Its protein product is CASSQSRIRYTGELFF.

This clonotype was seen at least ten times. CDR3 loop: CASIPGTGVQPQHF. The CDR3 DNA reads TGTGCCAGCATTCCCGGGACAGGGGTTCAGCCCCAGCATTTT. The chain recombines TRBV6-1 with TRBJ1-5; the match to TRBD1 covers 10 bases. The CDR3 has 14 amino acids. CDR1 MNHNS and CDR2 SASEGT come from the germline V gene. The trim removed 7 bases at V and 6 bases at J, leaving 6 bases unmatched.

The sample holds many counts of this clonotype. V usage is TRBV2 and J usage is TRBJ2-3; no firm D call. V gave up 7 bases and J gave up 4 bases, with 9 bases separating them. The CDR3 is made up of 12 amino acids. From germline, CDR1 is SNHLY and CDR2 FYNNEI. The CDR3: CASTSPPDTQYF. For the CDR3, the DNA is TGTGCCAGCACTTCCCCTCCAGATACGCAGTATTTT. Complete variable domain (other parts from reference TRBV2 and TRBJ2-3): EPEVTQTPSHQVTQMGQEVILRCVPISNHLYFYWYRQILGQKVEFLVSFYNNEISEKSEIFDDQFSVERPDGSNFTLKIRSTKLEDSAMYFCASTSPPDTQYFGPGTRLTVL.

This clonotype has a count of ten or more. The chain combines TRBV20-1 with TRBJ1-4, with 7 bases matching TRBD1. The CDR3 runs 19 residues. The junction had 18 bases not matched to a gene; V was cut back by 5 bases and J by 0 bases. Germline V gene sequence: CDR1 DFQATT, CDR2 SNEGSKA (reference sequence). CDR3 region: CSALPSPGTAPATNEKLFF. CDR3 DNA sequence: TGCAGTGCTCTCCCCTCTCCGGGGACAGCTCCTGCAACTAATGAAAAACTGTTTTTT.

The chain joins TRBV7-9 to TRBJ1-4; 9 nucleotides match TRBD1. The V and J ends lost 5 bases and 7 bases, in that order; junction bases with no gene match: 8. Per the germline V gene, CDR1 is SEHNR and CDR2 is FQNEAQ (reference sequence). The CDR3 is 15 residues long. This CDR3 reads CASSPGQGYGEKLFF. The CDR3 coding sequence is TGTGCCAGCAGCCCCGGACAGGGGTACGGTGAAAAACTGTTTTTT.

This clonotype was recorded a few times. The chain links TRBV7-9 to TRBJ2-7; D gene unclear. The germline V gene encodes CDR1 SEHNR and CDR2 FQNEAQ (reference sequence). Trimming removed 1 base from V and 1 base from J, with 8 bases in between. The CDR3 totals 14 residues. The CDR3 DNA follows: TGTGCCAGCAGCTTAGAGACGGATTCCTACGAGCAGTACTTC. Protein sequence: CASSLETDSYEQYF. Together with reference TRBV7-9 and TRBJ2-7, the CDR3 gives the full variable domain: DTGVSQNPRHKITKRGQNVTFRCDPISEHNRLYWYRQTLGQGPEFLTYFQNEAQLEKSRLLSDRFSAERPKGSFSTLEIQRTEQGDSAMYLCASSLETDSYEQYFGPGTRLTVT.

V usage is TRBV12-3 or TRBV12-4 and J usage is TRBJ2-1; tentatively, D is TRBD1 or TRBD2 (6 bases each). The ends were cut back, 8 bases at V and 0 bases at J, with 17 bases in the middle. The CDR3 is 16 amino acids. CDR3 protein: CASPPRGAPSYNEQFF. The DNA of the CDR3 is TGTGCCAGCCCGCCGAGGGGGGCACCCTCCTACAATGAGCAGTTCTTC.

V gene TRBV4-1 combines with J gene TRBJ2-5, with D possibly matching TRBD2 (5 bases). Germline CDR1 MGHRA, CDR2 YSYEKL. This CDR3 contains 16 residues. V lost 1 base, J lost 5 bases, and 17 bases lay in between. CDR3: CASSQVVAIGVETQYF. DNA for the CDR3: TGCGCCAGCAGCCAAGTCGTAGCGATCGGGGTGGAGACCCAGTACTTC.

This clonotype was observed at least ten times. The chain couples TRBV6-2 or TRBV6-3 to TRBJ2-2; maybe TRBD1 (6 bases). Germline V gene lookup returns CDR1 MNHEY and CDR2 SVGEGT. Deletions cut 0 bases from V and 4 bases from J, with 15 bases between. There are 17 residues in the CDR3. The CDR3 reads CASSYSGRGLGTGELFF. The DNA for the CDR3 is TGTGCCAGCAGTTACTCCGGCAGGGGATTGGGCACCGGGGAGCTGTTTTTT.

This clonotype was recorded once. A clone one base away is much larger, so this may be a read error. The rearrangement joins TRBV2 to TRBJ1-1; D possibly corresponds to TRBD1 (5 bases). The CDR3 totals 15 residues. V lost 7 bases and J lost 11, with 26 bases in between. Germline CDR1 is SNHLY and CDR2 is FYNNEI. For the CDR3, the DNA is TGTGCCAGCACTATAATCACGACGCACGGGGCAACTGCTTTCTTT. Amino acid sequence: CASTIITTHGATAFF.

Of note for this clonotype: This may stem from a read error, because a much larger clone lies one nucleotide away. The chain recombines TRBV5-4 with TRBJ2-1, with a weak D call TRBD1 (6 bases). The CDR3 extends over 15 amino acids. Germline loops: CDR1 SGHNT, CDR2 YYREEE (reference sequence). Trimming stripped 3 bases from V and 4 bases from J, with 14 bases between. CDR3 residues: CASSSEPGQYNEQFF. CDR3 in DNA: TGTGCCAGCAGCTCCGAACCGGGACAATACAATGAGCAGTTCTTC.

Remarks on this clonotype: A much larger clone is a single base away; this may be a read error. This chain connects TRBV20-1 to TRBJ2-1; D gene uncertain. The germline V gene has CDR1 DFQATT and CDR2 SNEGSKA (reference sequence). This CDR3 contains 11 residues. Here the CDR3 DNA reads TGCGGTGTGAGAATGGGGAATGAGCAGTTCTTC. Amino acid sequence: CGVRMGNEQFF.

This clonotype showed up many times. V gene TRBV20-1 combines with J gene TRBJ2-7; no definite D call. V was cut by 5 bases and J by 9 bases, with 11 bases left in between. Germline V gene data show CDR1 as DFQATT and CDR2 as SNEGSKA (reference sequence). The CDR3 has 10 residues. The CDR3: CSASQERQYF. The CDR3 DNA reads as TGCAGTGCTTCCCAGGAGCGGCAGTACTTC.

This clonotype was observed many times. The V and J genes are TRBV7-2 and TRBJ1-1; D gene unclear. Germline CDR1 SGHTA, CDR2 FQGNSA. V lost 2 bases and J 0 bases, leaving 7 bases between the germline ends. This CDR3 is built from 14 residues. The CDR3 here is CASSLTVLNTEAFF. The CDR3 DNA is TGTGCCAGCAGCTTAACAGTTTTGAACACTGAAGCTTTCTTT.

This sequence joins TRBV30 and TRBJ1-5; D call uncertain. Trimming removed 5 bases from V and 1 base from J, with 9 bases in between. There are 13 residues in the CDR3. Per the germline V gene, CDR1 is GTSNPN and CDR2 is SVGIG (reference sequence). CDR3 DNA: TGTGCCTGGTCCAGCGGCAGCAATCAGCCCCAGCATTTT. It specifies CAWSSGSNQPQHF.

This clonotype was observed a handful of times. The rearrangement uses TRBV12-3 or TRBV12-4 and TRBJ2-5; TRBD1 might be the D (5 bases). V was cut by 6 bases and J by 6 bases, with 11 bases left in between. The CDR3 extends over 12 amino acids. This CDR3 reads CASRQGLQTQYF. The CDR3 coding sequence is TGTGCCAGCAGGCAGGGTTTGCAGACCCAGTACTTC.

This clonotype was recorded at least ten times. The V gene is TRBV5-4, the J gene TRBJ2-3; TRBD1 matches 10 bases. The germline V gene encodes CDR1 SGHNT and CDR2 YYREEE (reference sequence). J lost 4 bases, V lost 2 bases, and 1 base had no gene match. The CDR3 covers 14 residues. CDR3 region: CASSFGQGADTQYF. The CDR3 nucleotides read TGTGCCAGCAGCTTCGGACAGGGGGCAGATACGCAGTATTTT.

The gene calls are TRBV11-2 and TRBJ2-7, with D uncertain. The CDR3 covers 14 residues. Germline CDR1 is SGHAT and CDR2 is FQNNGV. V was cut by 1 base and J by 0 bases, with 7 bases left in between. CDR3 amino acids: CASSLVTGSYEQYF. CDR3 sequence (DNA): TGTGCCAGCAGCTTAGTGACGGGCTCCTACGAGCAGTACTTC.